This is a list of T cell receptor beta chains from one sample in a study of shared clonotypes between healthy human individuals. This table comes from immunoSEQ multiplex PCR, and its TCRdb copy is limited to in-frame clones, with some not included. The table includes some 2,500,000 clones, around 90% detected once. The sample taken for sequencing was naive CD4+ T cells from PBMCs. The origin of the receptors is a man aged 18 to 29 in good health. Some clones in this sample may be carry-over from other donors' samples. Both conserved end residues are part of each CDR3. A D gene is named only where the DNA matches it firmly. For some rows the clone size is stated as once, few or many, or as a class when expanded; others skip it.

d_call: -
v_call: TRBV6-5
clone_size: -
j_call: TRBJ1-1
cdr3_aa: CASSTPHGGQGSAFF
cdr3_nt: TGTGCCAGCAGTACACCACACGGGGGGCAGGGTTCGGCTTTCTTT

d_call: TRBD2
v_call: TRBV7-9
clone_size: -
j_call: TRBJ2-2
cdr3_aa: CASSPRGARDTGELFF
cdr3_nt: TGTGCCAGCAGCCCGCGGGGGGCCCGGGACACCGGGGAGCTGTTTTTT

d_call: -
v_call: TRBV21-1
clone_size: -
j_call: TRBJ2-5
cdr3_aa: CASSKEEHRVLEETQYF
cdr3_nt: TGTGCCAGCAGCAAAGAGGAACACAGGGTACTCGAAGAGACCCAGTACTTC

d_call: -
v_call: TRBV6-6
clone_size: -
j_call: TRBJ2-7
cdr3_aa: CASRLAGGRGYEQYF
cdr3_nt: TGTGCCAGCAGGCTGGCGGGTGGGAGAGGGTACGAGCAGTACTTC

d_call: -
v_call: TRBV5-1
clone_size: -
j_call: TRBJ2-1
cdr3_aa: CASSTDSGEQFF
cdr3_nt: TGCGCCAGCAGCACAGACAGTGGAGAGCAGTTCTTC

d_call: -
v_call: TRBV5-1
clone_size: -
j_call: TRBJ2-1
cdr3_aa: CASRRSELYNEQFF
cdr3_nt: TGCGCCAGCAGACGGAGCGAGTTATACAATGAGCAGTTCTTC

d_call: -
v_call: TRBV28
clone_size: -
j_call: TRBJ1-2
cdr3_aa: CASSSPGQGIGGYTF
cdr3_nt: TGTGCCAGCAGTAGCCCGGGACAAGGGATCGGTGGCTACACCTTC

d_call: -
v_call: TRBV27
clone_size: -
j_call: TRBJ2-3
cdr3_aa: CATSHGRTDTQYF
cdr3_nt: TGTGCCACCTCCCACGGGAGAACAGATACGCAGTATTTT

d_call: TRBD1
v_call: TRBV25-1
clone_size: -
j_call: TRBJ2-3
cdr3_aa: CASSSRDRFTDTQYF
cdr3_nt: TGTGCCAGCAGTTCCCGGGACAGATTCACAGATACGCAGTATTTT

d_call: -
v_call: TRBV5-5
clone_size: -
j_call: TRBJ2-2
cdr3_aa: CASSPDSFTGELFF
cdr3_nt: TGTGCCAGCAGCCCGGACAGCTTCACCGGGGAGCTGTTTTTT

d_call: TRBD2
v_call: TRBV5-1
clone_size: once
j_call: TRBJ2-7
cdr3_aa: CASSLVAGGNTYEQYF
cdr3_nt: TGCGCCAGCAGCTTGGTGGCGGGAGGGAATACCTACGAGCAGTACTTC